The T cell receptor beta chain under discussion was sequenced for a study of identifying expanded T cells in peripheral blood (dated by TCRdb to the late 2010s). Regarding the study in general: Four technical replicates, made by sequencing separate aliquots from the same pool of genomic DNA, were compared pairwise.

During the collection period, no immune events, such as infections, were documented for the healthy donors. Blood repertoires from healthy donors were used as a training cohort for calibrating time-dependent variance in a beta-binomial model of differential abundance of T-cell clones. The training cohort comprised approximately ten healthy donors, 3 female and 7 male. Donor ages ranged from about 25 to 64 years, with an average of about 41 years. Whole blood was collected from each healthy donor at three time points spaced about two weeks apart and obtained from a commercial supplier. For immunosequencing, genomic DNA was extracted from unsorted whole blood. CDR1 MDHEN and CDR2 SYDVKM were looked up in the germline V gene. V loses 8 bases, J loses 4 bases, and the germline ends lie 9 bases apart. The CDR3 goes from the cysteine to the phenylalanine over 12 residues. The kept DNA is CDR3 alone, 36 bases in frame from the first base.

A remark on this clone: The clone's antigen remains unknown. No much larger clone is present one base from it, and per-base qualities are unavailable.

TCRbeta CDR3 regions were profiled by bias-controlled multiplex PCR amplification of genomic DNA with the immunoSEQ Assay. The authors' pipeline ran thus. To quantify the absolute abundance of each unique TCRbeta CDR3 region, the sequences were collapsed and filtered. Differential abundance was assessed using a binomial (Fisher-equivalent) model and a beta-binomial model in which time-dependent variance fitted from healthy donors was added. Clones with fewer than 5 combined templates were removed, and differential abundance was called for clones with a Benjamini-Hochberg FDR below 0.01. The form v = (b*log(k)+a)^2 was used to model beta-binomial variance as a function of total template count across the two samples. Imported from immuneACCESS, the table was reduced by TCRdb to in-frame sequences with V and J called. These copies leave out some clones; in studies compared against another copy, an unresolved V gene accounts for under half, and the cause of the remainder is not known. D and trimming come from the DNA, and the V and J calls and clone size come from that table. Here the sample has approximately 63,000 clones; more than 70% occur a single time. In total, the top ten clones hold roughly 4.8% of the sample.

General study outcomes and caveats: It was expected by the authors that biological variance in healthy repertoires might increase further over much longer intervals, such as months to years. The beta-binomial model significantly reduced the number of clones called differentially abundant and the false-positive rate across all healthy-donor time intervals. For all healthy donors, the variance in clone template counts between roughly 2-week samples rose significantly as total template count increased. Between technical replicates the binomial model flagged about 1.2 differentially abundant clones, whereas over about 2 weeks the binomial model flagged about 15 and over four weeks 19 to 20.

The sequence is built from TRBV28 and TRBJ2-1; TRBD1 is a possible D gene, resting on 6 matching bases. This TCR came from a person aged 18-70 years in good health. The sample consisted of blood. For the CDR3, the sequence is CASAGQYNEQFF. The DNA sequence is as follows: TGTGCCAGCGCTGGACAGTACAATGAGCAGTTCTTC.